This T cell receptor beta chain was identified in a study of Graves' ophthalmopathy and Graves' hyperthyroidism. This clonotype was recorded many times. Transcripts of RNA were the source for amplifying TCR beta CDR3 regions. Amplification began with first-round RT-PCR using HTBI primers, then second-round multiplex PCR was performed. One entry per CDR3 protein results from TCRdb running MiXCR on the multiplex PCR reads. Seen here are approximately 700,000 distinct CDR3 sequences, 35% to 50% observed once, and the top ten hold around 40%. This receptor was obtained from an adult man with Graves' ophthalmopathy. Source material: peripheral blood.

The CDR3 loop reads CASSYPRDREDYGYTF. CDR3 coding DNA: TGTGCCAGCAGTTACCCGCGAGACAGGGAGGACTATGGCTACACCTTC. This rearrangement joins TRBV2 to TRBJ1-2; 7 nucleotides align to TRBD1. Germline V CDR1 and CDR2: SNHLY, FYNNEI. J lost 3 bases, V lost 5 bases, and 12 bases had no gene match. The CDR3 is 16 amino acids.